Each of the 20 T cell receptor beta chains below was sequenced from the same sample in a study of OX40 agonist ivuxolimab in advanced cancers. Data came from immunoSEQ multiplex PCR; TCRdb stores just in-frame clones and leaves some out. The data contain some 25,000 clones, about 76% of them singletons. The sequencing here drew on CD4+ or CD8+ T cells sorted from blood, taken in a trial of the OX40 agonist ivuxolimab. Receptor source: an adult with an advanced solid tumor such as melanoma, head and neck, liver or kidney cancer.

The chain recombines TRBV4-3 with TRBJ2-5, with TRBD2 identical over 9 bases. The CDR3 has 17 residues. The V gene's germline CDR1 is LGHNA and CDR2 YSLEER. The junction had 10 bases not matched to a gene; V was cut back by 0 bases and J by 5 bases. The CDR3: CASSQDGPSGDGETQYF. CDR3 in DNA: TGCGCCAGCAGCCAAGATGGGCCTAGCGGGGACGGGGAGACCCAGTACTTC.

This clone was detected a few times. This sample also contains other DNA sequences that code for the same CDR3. CDR3 in amino acids: CASSLAGGNNEQFF. The CDR3 DNA reads as TGTGCCAGCAGCTTAGCGGGGGGGAACAATGAGCAGTTCTTC. The chain employs TRBV7-3 and TRBJ2-1; 9 bases match TRBD2. Germline-derived CDR1 and CDR2 are SGHTA and FQGTGA. The CDR3 length is 14 residues. V lost 2 bases, J lost 5 bases, and 1 base stayed unmatched.

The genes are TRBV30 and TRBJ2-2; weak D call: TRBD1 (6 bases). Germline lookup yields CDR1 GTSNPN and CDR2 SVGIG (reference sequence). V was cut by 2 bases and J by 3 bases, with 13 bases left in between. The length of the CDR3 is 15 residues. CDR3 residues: CAWSIPGVDTGELFF. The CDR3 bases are TGTGCCTGGAGTATTCCAGGGGTTGACACCGGGGAGCTGTTTTTT.

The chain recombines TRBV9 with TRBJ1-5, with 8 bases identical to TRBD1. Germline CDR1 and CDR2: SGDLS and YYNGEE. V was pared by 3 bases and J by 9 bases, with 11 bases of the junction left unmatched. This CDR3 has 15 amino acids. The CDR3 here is CASSDTPGTGGPQHF. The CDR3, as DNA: TGTGCCAGCAGCGATACCCCCGGTACAGGGGGGCCCCAGCATTTT.

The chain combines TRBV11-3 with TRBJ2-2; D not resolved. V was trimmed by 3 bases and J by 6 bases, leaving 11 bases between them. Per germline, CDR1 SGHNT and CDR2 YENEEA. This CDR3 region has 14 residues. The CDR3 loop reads CASSFVLGSGELFF. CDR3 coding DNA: TGTGCCAGCAGCTTCGTCTTGGGGTCCGGGGAGCTGTTTTTT. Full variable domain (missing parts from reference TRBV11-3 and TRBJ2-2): EAGVVQSPRYKIIEKKQPVAFWCNPISGHNTLYWYLQNLGQGPELLIRYENEEAVDDSQLPKDRFSAERLKGVDSTLKIQPAELGDSAVYLCASSFVLGSGELFFGEGSRLTVL.

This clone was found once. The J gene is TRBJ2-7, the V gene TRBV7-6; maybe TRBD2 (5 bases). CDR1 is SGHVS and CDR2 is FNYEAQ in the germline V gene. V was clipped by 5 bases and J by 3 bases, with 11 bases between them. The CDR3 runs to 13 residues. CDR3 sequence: CASSPGEHYEQYF. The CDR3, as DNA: TGTGCCAGCAGCCCCGGGGAACACTACGAGCAGTACTTC.

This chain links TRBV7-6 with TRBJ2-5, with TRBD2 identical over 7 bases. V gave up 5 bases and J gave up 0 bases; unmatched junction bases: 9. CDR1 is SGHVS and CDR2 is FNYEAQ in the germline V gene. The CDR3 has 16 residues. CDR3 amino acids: CASSPREEGYQETQYF. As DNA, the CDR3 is TGTGCCAGCAGCCCCCGGGAGGAGGGATACCAAGAGACCCAGTACTTC.

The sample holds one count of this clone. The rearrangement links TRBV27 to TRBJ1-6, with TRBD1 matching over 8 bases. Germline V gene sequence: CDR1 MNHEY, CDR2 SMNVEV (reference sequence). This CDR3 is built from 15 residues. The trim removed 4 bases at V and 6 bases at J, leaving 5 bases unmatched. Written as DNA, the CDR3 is TGTGCCAGCAGTTCCTCGGACAGGGTTAATTCACCCCTCCACTTT. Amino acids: CASSSSDRVNSPLHF.

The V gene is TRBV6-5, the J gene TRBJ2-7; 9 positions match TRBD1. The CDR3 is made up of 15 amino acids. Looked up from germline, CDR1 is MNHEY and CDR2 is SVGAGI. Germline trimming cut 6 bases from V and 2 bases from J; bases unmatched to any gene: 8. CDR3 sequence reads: CASSPDRGGTYEQYF. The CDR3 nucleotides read TGTGCCAGCAGCCCGGACAGGGGAGGGACCTACGAGCAGTACTTC.

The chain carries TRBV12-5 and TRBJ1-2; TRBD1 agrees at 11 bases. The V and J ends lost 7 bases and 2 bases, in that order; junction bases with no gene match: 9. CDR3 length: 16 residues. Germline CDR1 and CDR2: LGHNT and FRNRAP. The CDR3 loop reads CASDDTDRGRNYGYTF. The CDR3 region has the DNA TGTGCTAGTGATGATACGGACAGGGGGCGAAACTATGGCTACACCTTC.

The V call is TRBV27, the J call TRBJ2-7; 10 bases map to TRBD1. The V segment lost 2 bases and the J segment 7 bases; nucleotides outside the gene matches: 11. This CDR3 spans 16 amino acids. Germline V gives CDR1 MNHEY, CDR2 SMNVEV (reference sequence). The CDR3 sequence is CASSLNPWTGGREQYF. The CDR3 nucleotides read TGTGCCAGCAGTTTAAACCCTTGGACAGGGGGTCGGGAGCAGTACTTC.

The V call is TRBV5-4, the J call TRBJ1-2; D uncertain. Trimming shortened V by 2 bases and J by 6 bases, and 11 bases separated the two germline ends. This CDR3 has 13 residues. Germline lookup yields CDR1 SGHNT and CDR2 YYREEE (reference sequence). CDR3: CASSFRWGNGYTF. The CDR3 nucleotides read TGTGCCAGCAGCTTTCGCTGGGGTAATGGCTACACCTTC.

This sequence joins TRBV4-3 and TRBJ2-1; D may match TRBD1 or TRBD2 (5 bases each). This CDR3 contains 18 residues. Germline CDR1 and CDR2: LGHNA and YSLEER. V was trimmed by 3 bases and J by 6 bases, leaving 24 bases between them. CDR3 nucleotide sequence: TGCGCCAGCAGCCACTGGGGCGTGGGGGACGGGCCGGTCAATGAGCAGTTCTTC. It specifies CASSHWGVGDGPVNEQFF.

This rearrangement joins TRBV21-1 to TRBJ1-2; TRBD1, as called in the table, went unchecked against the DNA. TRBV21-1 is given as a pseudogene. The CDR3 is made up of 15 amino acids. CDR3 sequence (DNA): TGTGCCAGCAGCACGACGACAGGGGCCGTCTATGGCTACACCTTC. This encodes CASSTTTGAVYGYTF.

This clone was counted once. DNA of the CDR3: TGTGCCAGCAGTTACTCGGGGTCCGCAACTAATGAAAAACTGTTTTTT. Amino acids: CASSYSGSATNEKLFF. This chain joins TRBV6-5 and TRBJ1-4; D is unclear. There are 16 residues in the CDR3. Germline V CDR1 and CDR2: MNHEY, SVGAGI. The V end lost 0 bases, the J end lost 0 bases, and 8 bases lay between the germline ends.

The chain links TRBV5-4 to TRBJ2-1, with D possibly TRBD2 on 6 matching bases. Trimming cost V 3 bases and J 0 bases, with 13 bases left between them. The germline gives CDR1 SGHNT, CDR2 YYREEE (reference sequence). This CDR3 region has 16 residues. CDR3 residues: CASSWADGSSYNEQFF. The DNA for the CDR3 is TGTGCCAGCAGCTGGGCGGACGGGAGCTCCTACAATGAGCAGTTCTTC.

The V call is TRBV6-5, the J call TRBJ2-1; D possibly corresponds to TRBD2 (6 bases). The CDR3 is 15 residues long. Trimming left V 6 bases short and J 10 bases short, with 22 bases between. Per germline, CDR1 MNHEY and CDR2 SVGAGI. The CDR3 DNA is TGTGCCAGCAGCCCCGGCGGGACGGGTAGCGAGGAGCAGTTCTTC. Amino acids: CASSPGGTGSEEQFF.

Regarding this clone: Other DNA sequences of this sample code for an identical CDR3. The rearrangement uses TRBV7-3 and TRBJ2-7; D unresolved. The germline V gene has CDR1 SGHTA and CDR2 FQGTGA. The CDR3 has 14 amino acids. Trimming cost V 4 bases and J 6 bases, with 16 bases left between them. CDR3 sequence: CASSSPPDLREQYF. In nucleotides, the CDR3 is TGTGCCAGCAGCTCCCCCCCTGACTTGCGCGAGCAGTACTTC. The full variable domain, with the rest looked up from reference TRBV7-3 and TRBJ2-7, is GAGVSQTPSNKVTEKGKYVELRCDPISGHTALYWYRQSLGQGPEFLIYFQGTGAADDSGLPNDRFFAVRPEGSVSTLKIQRTERGDSAVYLCASSSPPDLREQYFGPGTRLTVT.

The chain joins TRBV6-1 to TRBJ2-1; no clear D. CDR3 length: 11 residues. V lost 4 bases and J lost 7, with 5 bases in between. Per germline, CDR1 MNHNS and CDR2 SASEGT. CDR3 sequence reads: CASSGQNEQFF. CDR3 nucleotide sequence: TGTGCCAGCAGTGGCCAAAATGAGCAGTTCTTC.

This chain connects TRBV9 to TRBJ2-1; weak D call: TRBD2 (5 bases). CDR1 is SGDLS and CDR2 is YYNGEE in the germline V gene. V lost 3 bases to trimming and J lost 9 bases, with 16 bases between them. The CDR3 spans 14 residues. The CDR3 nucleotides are TGTGCCAGCAGCGCTCCCGCGGGCGGTCCTGAGCAGTTCTTC. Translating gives CASSAPAGGPEQFF. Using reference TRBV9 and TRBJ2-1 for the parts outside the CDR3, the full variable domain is DSGVTQTPKHLITATGQRVTLRCSPRSGDLSVYWYQQSLDQGLQFLIQYYNGEERAKGNILERFSAQQFPDLHSELNLSSLELGDSALYFCASSAPAGGPEQFFGPGTRLTVL.